The clone carrying this T cell receptor beta chain has just a few counts. Its target is unknown. The whole isolated RNA underwent reverse transcription, so sequencing captured expressed TCRB transcripts. TCRdb's copy holds only in-frame clones and misses some; the assay was immunoSEQ multiplex PCR. The sample shows about 170,000 clones, around 8% of them seen only once. This specimen comes from a study of beta chain features in type 1 diabetes. The study, taken as a whole, reports: There were fewer insertions and more deletions at the VDJ junctions of type 1 diabetes patients. Shorter TCRB CDR3s, moderately but significantly so, were found in Type 1 diabetes patients in all four CD4+ subsets.

CDR3 length equals 16 residues. Unmatched junction bases numbered 5, after V lost 0 bases and J lost 3 bases. The origin of this receptor is a woman aged 40-49 years with type 1 diabetes. The sequenced material came from central memory CD4+ T cells from blood. The gene calls are TRBV23-1 and TRBJ2-1; the match to TRBD2 covers 7 bases. TRBV23-1 is noted as an ORF with a role that remains uncertain. The CDR3 bases are TGCGCCAGCAGTCAATCAAAGGGACTAAGCTACAATGAGCAGTTCTTC. It encodes CASSQSKGLSYNEQFF.